A selection of T cell receptor beta chains follows, all from one sample in a study of T cells after yellow fever vaccination. Using its own MiXCR run on the 5' RACE reads, TCRdb lists one record per CDR3 protein. The repertoire holds more than 450,000 distinct CDR3 sequences, with just over 20% as singletons. The sequences come from PBMCs, collected approximately 22 days after the first yellow fever vaccination. All receptors come from a man in his late teens or twenties who received the YFV17D yellow fever vaccine. Both conserved end residues are part of each CDR3. D genes are given only for firm matches. Clone size is not always given. Where it is, it says once, few, many or a class for expanded clones.

size: .; J: TRBJ2-3; V: TRBV20-1; length: 14; D: .; DNA: TGCAGTGCGAGAGAGGGGCCCGGCACAGATACGCAGTATTTT; CDR3: CSAREGPGTDTQYF
size: .; J: TRBJ1-2; V: TRBV6-1; length: 14; D: .; DNA: TGTGCCAGCAGCCGTCCGGGGTCTAACTATGGCTACACCTTC; CDR3: CASSRPGSNYGYTF
size: .; J: TRBJ1-1; V: TRBV7-6; length: 16; D: TRBD1; DNA: TGTGCCAGCGCTTCGGGGGGACAGGGACTGAACACTGAAGCTTTCTTT; CDR3: CASASGGQGLNTEAFF
size: .; J: TRBJ2-3; V: TRBV7-2; length: 14; D: .; DNA: TGTGCCAGCAGCCCGACTAGGAGCATAGATACGCAGTATTTT; CDR3: CASSPTRSIDTQYF
size: many; J: TRBJ2-7; V: TRBV5-1; length: 14; D: .; DNA: TGCGCCAGCAGCTTGGTGTCGCCCCACTACGAGCAGTACTTC; CDR3: CASSLVSPHYEQYF
size: few; J: TRBJ2-1; V: TRBV25-1; length: 15; D: TRBD2; DNA: TGTGCCAGCGAACTAGCGGGGCCTTCCTACAATGAGCAGTTCTTC; CDR3: CASELAGPSYNEQFF
size: .; J: TRBJ2-3; V: TRBV20-1; length: 15; D: TRBD2; DNA: TGCAGTGCGCCGCCTACTAGCGCCGGCACAGATACGCAGTATTTT; CDR3: CSAPPTSAGTDTQYF
size: .; J: TRBJ1-5; V: TRBV6-6; length: 13; D: TRBD1; DNA: TGTGCCAGCATTCAGGGGGCAAGTCAGCCCCAGCATTTT; CDR3: CASIQGASQPQHF
size: .; J: TRBJ2-5; V: TRBV9; length: 14; D: .; DNA: TGTGCCAGCAGCGTAGAGGCTGGCGGAGAGACCCAGTACTTC; CDR3: CASSVEAGGETQYF
size: .; J: TRBJ2-2; V: TRBV7-3; length: 16; D: TRBD2; DNA: TGTGCCAGCAGCTTAATAGGGGCCGGGGGGGCCTCGGAGCTGTTTTTT; CDR3: CASSLIGAGGASELFF
size: .; J: TRBJ1-6; V: TRBV15; length: 15; D: .; DNA: TGTGCCACCAGCAGACCAAAAGGGGCTCATTCACCCCTCCACTTT; CDR3: CATSRPKGAHSPLHF
size: few; J: TRBJ2-7; V: TRBV12-3/TRBV12-4; length: 15; D: TRBD1; DNA: TGTGCCAGCAGTTTAAGGCCAGGGGGCGGATACGAGCAGTACTTC; CDR3: CASSLRPGGGYEQYF
size: .; J: TRBJ2-5; V: TRBV4-3; length: 16; D: .; DNA: TGCGCCAGCAGCCAAGATCGCGCCCGGAGGGGAGAGACCCAGTACTTC; CDR3: CASSQDRARRGETQYF
size: few; J: TRBJ2-2; V: TRBV19; length: 14; D: .; DNA: TGTGCCAGTAGTATAGGGAAGGGGGCCGGGGAGCTGTTTTTT; CDR3: CASSIGKGAGELFF
size: few; J: TRBJ2-5; V: TRBV5-1; length: 14; D: TRBD2; DNA: TGCGCCAGCAGCTTCTCTAGCGGGGAAGAGACCCAGTACTTC; CDR3: CASSFSSGEETQYF
size: once; J: TRBJ2-5; V: TRBV7-2; length: 13; D: .; DNA: TGTGCCAGCCGGCGGAGCAGGGAAGAGACCCAGTACTTC; CDR3: CASRRSREETQYF
size: .; J: TRBJ2-2; V: TRBV29-1; length: 14; D: .; DNA: TGCAGCGCCCTCGGTCCCGGACACACCGGGGAGCTGTTTTTT; CDR3: CSALGPGHTGELFF
size: .; J: TRBJ2-5; V: TRBV2; length: 15; D: .; DNA: TGTGCCAGCAACCTTGCCCGGTCATACCAAGAGACCCAGTACTTC; CDR3: CASNLARSYQETQYF
size: .; J: TRBJ2-3; V: TRBV7-3; length: 14; D: TRBD2; DNA: TGTGCCAGCAGCTTGGGACTAACAGGAGATACGCAGTATTTT; CDR3: CASSLGLTGDTQYF
size: .; J: TRBJ1-2; V: TRBV25-1; length: 12; D: .; DNA: TGTGCCAGCAGTGCCCAGGGTGATGGCTACACCTTC; CDR3: CASSAQGDGYTF
size: once; J: TRBJ2-7; V: TRBV5-1; length: 13; D: .; DNA: TGCGCCAGCAGCCGGGGACTCACCTACGAGCAGTACTTC; CDR3: CASSRGLTYEQYF
size: .; J: TRBJ1-2; V: TRBV27; length: 11; D: .; DNA: TGTGCCACCAGGGGAGTCTATGGCTACACCTTC; CDR3: CATRGVYGYTF
size: .; J: TRBJ2-2; V: TRBV6-1; length: 15; D: TRBD2; DNA: TGTGCCAGCAGGCCGACAGCGGGGGGGCCCGGGGAGCTGTTTTTT; CDR3: CASRPTAGGPGELFF
size: many; J: TRBJ1-5; V: TRBV5-1; length: 13; D: .; DNA: TGCGCCAGCAGCTTGGTACCCAATCAGCCCCAGCATTTT; CDR3: CASSLVPNQPQHF
size: .; J: TRBJ2-5; V: TRBV7-2; length: 14; D: .; DNA: TGTGCCAGCAGCTCACGAGCGGTCCAAGAGACCCAGTACTTC; CDR3: CASSSRAVQETQYF
size: .; J: TRBJ1-4; V: TRBV28; length: 14; D: .; DNA: TGTGCCAGCAGACCTCAGGGTCCTAATGAAAAACTGTTTTTT; CDR3: CASRPQGPNEKLFF
size: few; J: TRBJ1-2; V: TRBV2; length: 14; D: .; DNA: TGTGCCAGCAGTGGGTCGACTTCCCGGGGAGGCTACACCTTC; CDR3: CASSGSTSRGGYTF
size: .; J: TRBJ2-1; V: TRBV20-1; length: 16; D: TRBD1; DNA: TGCAGTGCTTGGGTCCGGGACAGGGGCCTCTACAATGAGCAGTTCTTC; CDR3: CSAWVRDRGLYNEQFF
size: many; J: TRBJ2-1; V: TRBV7-9; length: 13; D: .; DNA: TGTGCCAGCAGCCGGCAGGGTTACAATGAGCAGTTCTTC; CDR3: CASSRQGYNEQFF
size: .; J: TRBJ1-1; V: TRBV7-3; length: 18; D: .; DNA: TGTGCCAGCAGCTTAAGGGCGCCGGCAGGAAGGATGAACACTGAAGCTTTCTTT; CDR3: CASSLRAPAGRMNTEAFF
size: few; J: TRBJ1-3; V: TRBV4-1; length: 15; D: .; DNA: TGCGCCAGCAGCCAACCGTCCGACTCTGGAAACACCATATATTTT; CDR3: CASSQPSDSGNTIYF
size: .; J: TRBJ2-2; V: TRBV20-1; length: 13; D: .; DNA: TGCAGTGCTAGTTGGGCTGGCACCGGGGAGCTGTTTTTT; CDR3: CSASWAGTGELFF
size: few; J: TRBJ1-2; V: TRBV18; length: 16; D: TRBD1; DNA: TGTGCCAGCTCACCACGTCGGGCAGGGGGACAGTATGGCTACACCTTC; CDR3: CASSPRRAGGQYGYTF
size: .; J: TRBJ2-5; V: TRBV12-3/TRBV12-4; length: 17; D: TRBD2; DNA: TGTGCCAGCACCTTGGGGGGACTAGCGGGGGGACAAGAGACCCAGTACTTC; CDR3: CASTLGGLAGGQETQYF
size: few; J: TRBJ2-2; V: TRBV5-1; length: 17; D: TRBD2; DNA: TGCGCCAGCAGCTTGGTACTAGCGGGGGCGAACACCGGGGAGCTGTTTTTT; CDR3: CASSLVLAGANTGELFF
size: .; J: TRBJ2-3; V: TRBV7-3; length: 16; D: .; DNA: TGTGCCAGCAGCTTACGAGGGGGGGGACTCACAGATACGCAGTATTTT; CDR3: CASSLRGGGLTDTQYF
size: .; J: TRBJ2-5; V: TRBV27; length: 14; D: .; DNA: TGTGCCAGCAGTTTATTTGGGGGGCTTGGGGCCCAGTACTTC; CDR3: CASSLFGGLGAQYF
size: .; J: TRBJ2-7; V: TRBV12-3/TRBV12-4; length: 13; D: .; DNA: TGTGCCAGCACCCGGGAAAGTACCTACGAGCAGTACTTC; CDR3: CASTRESTYEQYF
size: many; J: TRBJ1-5; V: TRBV5-1; length: 15; D: .; DNA: TGCGCCAGCAGCTTGGGGGGGCAGGAGAATCAGCCCCAGCATTTT; CDR3: CASSLGGQENQPQHF
size: .; J: TRBJ2-3; V: TRBV20-1; length: 10; D: .; DNA: TGCAGTGCCCCGCATACATCGCAGTATTTT; CDR3: CSAPHTSQYF
size: .; J: TRBJ2-7; V: TRBV7-2; length: 15; D: .; DNA: TGTGCCAGCAGCCACCGGGGGCTAGCCTCCTACGAGCAGTACTTC; CDR3: CASSHRGLASYEQYF
size: few; J: TRBJ1-5; V: TRBV21-1; length: 18; D: .; DNA: TGTGCCAGCAGCACGCCCGACCCGAGGGCAAATAGCAATCAGCCCCAGCATTTT; CDR3: CASSTPDPRANSNQPQHF
size: .; J: TRBJ2-5; V: TRBV7-7; length: 15; D: TRBD1; DNA: TGTGCTAGCAGCTTAGTCGGGACAGGGCAAGAGACCCAGTACTTC; CDR3: CASSLVGTGQETQYF
size: few; J: TRBJ2-4; V: TRBV27; length: 16; D: .; DNA: TGTGCCAGCAGTTCCCTTGCGGGGGCAACCAAAAACATTCAGTACTTC; CDR3: CASSSLAGATKNIQYF
size: few; J: TRBJ2-3; V: TRBV6-5; length: 17; D: TRBD2; DNA: TGTGCCAGCAGTTACAGGCTACTAGCGGGGGGGACAGATACGCAGTATTTT; CDR3: CASSYRLLAGGTDTQYF
size: few; J: TRBJ1-1; V: TRBV27; length: 15; D: .; DNA: TGTGCCAGCAGTTTTCGGTCTGGTGGGAACACTGAAGCTTTCTTT; CDR3: CASSFRSGGNTEAFF
size: .; J: TRBJ2-1; V: TRBV7-2; length: 17; D: TRBD1; DNA: TGTGCCAGCAGCTTGATGGCCAGAGGCAGGGGGTTGGATGAGCAGTTCTTC; CDR3: CASSLMARGRGLDEQFF
size: few; J: TRBJ1-2; V: TRBV7-9; length: 15; D: .; DNA: TGTGCCAGCAGCTTAGGTGCGGCAGGAGCTTATGGCTACACCTTC; CDR3: CASSLGAAGAYGYTF
size: few; J: TRBJ2-1; V: TRBV28; length: 14; D: .; DNA: TGTGCCAGCAGTTCAGCACTATTCGACAATGAGCAGTTCTTC; CDR3: CASSSALFDNEQFF
size: .; J: TRBJ1-2; V: TRBV5-5; length: 16; D: TRBD1; DNA: TGTGCCAGCAGCCTCACCGGGGACAGCTCAGTCGATGGCTACACCTTC; CDR3: CASSLTGDSSVDGYTF
size: few; J: TRBJ1-1; V: TRBV9; length: 13; D: TRBD1; DNA: TGTGCCAGCAGGACAGGGGAAAACACTGAAGCTTTCTTT; CDR3: CASRTGENTEAFF
size: .; J: TRBJ1-2; V: TRBV20-1; length: 13; D: .; DNA: TGCAGTGCTAGAGATCTTGGCAAGGATGGCTACACCTTC; CDR3: CSARDLGKDGYTF
size: few; J: TRBJ2-1; V: TRBV12-3/TRBV12-4; length: 14; D: TRBD1; DNA: TGTGCCAGCAGTTTAGAGGGACAGGTGGCTGAGCAGTTCTTC; CDR3: CASSLEGQVAEQFF